The rows below give T cell receptor beta chains drawn from one sample of a study of control samples from healthy donors and cancer patients. Generated by immunoSEQ multiplex PCR, the TCRdb table keeps only in-frame clones and is missing some. The sample shows about 84,000 clones, roughly 88% of them seen only once. The sequenced sample was PBMCs. These TCRs come from a man aged 60-69 years with head and neck cancer. CDR3s include the opening cysteine and the closing phenylalanine or tryptophan. A D gene is named only where the DNA matches it firmly. Where a row states a size, it is once, few, many or the class of an expanded clone; other rows omit it.

v_call	j_call	d_call	clone_size	cdr3_nt	cdr3_aa
TRBV21-1	TRBJ1-1	NA	NA	TGTGCCAGCAGCAAAGAAGGAGGGGGGAACACTGAAGCTTTCTTT	CASSKEGGGNTEAFF
TRBV5-4	TRBJ1-1	NA	NA	TGTGCCAGCAGCTTGGAGGCAGTGGGCACTGAAGCTTTCTTT	CASSLEAVGTEAFF
TRBV7-9	TRBJ2-2	TRBD2	NA	TGTGCCAGCGATAGGACTAGCGGAGGAAGCGGGGAGCTGTTTTTT	CASDRTSGGSGELFF
TRBV29-1	TRBJ1-1	TRBD1	few	TGCAGCGCCGGCGCCCAGGGGGGCACTGAAGCTTTCTTT	CSAGAQGGTEAFF
TRBV6-5	TRBJ2-1	NA	NA	TGTGCCAGCACCGCGGGGTACAATGAGCAGTTCTTC	CASTAGYNEQFF
TRBV5-1	TRBJ2-2	NA	NA	TGCGCCAGCAGCTTGATAGATAACACCGGGGAGCTGTTTTTT	CASSLIDNTGELFF
TRBV5-4	TRBJ2-7	TRBD1	many	TGTGCCAGCAGCTTGACAGGGGTTGACGAGCAGTACTTC	CASSLTGVDEQYF
TRBV3-1/TRBV3-2	TRBJ2-5	TRBD2	NA	TGTGCCACCGATGCAGCGGGAGTTGCAGAGACCCAGTACTTC	CATDAAGVAETQYF
TRBV6-6	TRBJ2-7	NA	few	TGTGCCAGCAGTGAGGAGGTCCCCTACGAGCAGTACTTC	CASSEEVPYEQYF
TRBV2	TRBJ2-5	TRBD2	few	TGTGCCAGCAGTTCCACTAGCGGGAGGGCGGGGGAGACCCAGTACTTC	CASSSTSGRAGETQYF
TRBV2	TRBJ2-2	NA	NA	TGTGCCAGCAGCCGGGACTTCTCCGGGGAGCTGTTTTTT	CASSRDFSGELFF
TRBV12-3/TRBV12-4	TRBJ2-7	NA	NA	TGTGCCAGCAGTTTAGTAAGGTACGAGCAGTACTTC	CASSLVRYEQYF
TRBV11-2	TRBJ1-5	TRBD1	NA	TGTGCCAGCAGCTTGGGGACAGGGAGGCGCCAGCCCCAGCATTTT	CASSLGTGRRQPQHF
TRBV5-1	TRBJ2-1	NA	NA	TGCGCCAGCAGCTTGGACGGGGGCCCCTACAATGAGCAGTTCTTC	CASSLDGGPYNEQFF
TRBV2	TRBJ1-2	NA	NA	TGTGCCAGCAGTGAAGTTAGTACTAACTATGGCTACACCTTC	CASSEVSTNYGYTF
TRBV4-1	TRBJ2-5	TRBD2	NA	TGCGCCAGCAGCCAAGATCGAAGCGGGAGGTGGGGAGAGACCCAGTACTTC	CASSQDRSGRWGETQYF
TRBV12-5	TRBJ2-1	NA	NA	TGTGCTAGTGGTTTTTATGAGCAGTTCTTC	CASGFYEQFF
TRBV10-3	TRBJ1-2	NA	NA	TGTGCCATCAGTGAGTCTCTTATGGGCTACACCTTC	CAISESLMGYTF
TRBV28	TRBJ1-1	TRBD1	NA	TGTGCCATTCGGAGGGGGCTAAACACTGAAGCTTTCTTT	CAIRRGLNTEAFF
TRBV5-6	TRBJ1-1	NA	NA	TGTGCCAGCAGCGGGGTGGGGAGGGACTTAAACACTGAAGCTTTCTTT	CASSGVGRDLNTEAFF
TRBV5-5	TRBJ2-1	NA	NA	TGTGCCAGCAGCTTGGAGTGGCTAGCGAGTGAATACAATGAGCAGTTCTTC	CASSLEWLASEYNEQFF
TRBV5-1	TRBJ1-2	NA	NA	TGCGCCAGCAGCAAGGGACCTCTTTATGTTACCTTC	CASSKGPLYVTF
TRBV5-4	TRBJ2-7	NA	NA	TGTGCCAGCAGCTGGGGGGACCTTTCGACCTACGAGCAGTACTTC	CASSWGDLSTYEQYF
TRBV14	TRBJ1-6	TRBD1	NA	TGTGCCAGCAGCCCAGGTCGCTACACAGGGGTTAATTCACCCCTCCACTTT	CASSPGRYTGVNSPLHF
TRBV3-1/TRBV3-2	TRBJ2-2	NA	NA	TGTGCCAGCAGCCAAAGGGAGACCGGGGAGCTGTTTTTT	CASSQRETGELFF
TRBV6-5	TRBJ1-2	NA	NA	TGTGCCAGCAGTTCCGGGACCGGGCGTGGCTATGGCTACACCTTC	CASSSGTGRGYGYTF
TRBV18	TRBJ2-6	NA	few	TGTGCCAGCTCACAAACCGCATCTGGGGCCAACGTCCTGACTTTC	CASSQTASGANVLTF
TRBV6-5	TRBJ1-6	NA	once	TGTGCCAGCAGTTACTCGAGGCCCTGGGATTCACCCCTCCACTTT	CASSYSRPWDSPLHF
TRBV7-9	TRBJ2-2	NA	once	TGTGCCAGCAGCTCGCCGGGACTTAACACCGGGGAGCTGTTTTTT	CASSSPGLNTGELFF
TRBV6-1	TRBJ1-6	TRBD1	NA	TGTGCCAGCAGTGAACTTGGACAGGGCAATTCACCCCTCCACTTT	CASSELGQGNSPLHF
TRBV5-1	TRBJ1-2	NA	NA	TGCGCCAGCAGCTCCCTACAGGGTTTGGGCTACACCTTC	CASSSLQGLGYTF
TRBV19	TRBJ2-7	NA	many	TGTGCCAGTAGTACACAGGGTGACGGCTCCTACGAGCAGTACTTC	CASSTQGDGSYEQYF
TRBV28	TRBJ2-1	TRBD2	few	TGTGCCAGCAGAAGACTAGCGGGAAACAATGAGCAGTTCTTC	CASRRLAGNNEQFF
TRBV18	TRBJ1-5	NA	NA	TGTGCCAGCTCCCCGGACAGATATCAGCCCCAGCATTTT	CASSPDRYQPQHF
TRBV7-9	TRBJ2-1	TRBD2	once	TGTGCCAGCAGCTTAGCCCGGACTAGCGGGAAGGATGAGCAGTTCTTC	CASSLARTSGKDEQFF
TRBV19	TRBJ2-5	TRBD1	NA	TGTGCCAGCGGGGACAGGGGGCGAGAGACCCAGTACTTC	CASGDRGRETQYF
TRBV19	TRBJ2-1	NA	NA	TGTGCCAGTACGAAGGGGGGAACGCATAAAGATGAGCAGTTCTTC	CASTKGGTHKDEQFF
TRBV5-1	TRBJ2-7	TRBD1	NA	TGCGCCAGCAGCTTACAGGGGCTGAACGAGCAGTACTTC	CASSLQGLNEQYF
TRBV5-1	TRBJ2-1	NA	NA	TGCGCCAGCAGCTTGGCTAGGAATGAGCAGTTCTTC	CASSLARNEQFF
TRBV7-9	TRBJ1-4	TRBD1	NA	TGTGCCAGCAGCCCCCCGACAGGGGGTTATGAAAAACTGTTTTTT	CASSPPTGGYEKLFF
TRBV11-3	TRBJ2-2	NA	NA	TGTGCCAGCAGCTTAGGTGGACAGAACACCGGGGAGCTGTTTTTT	CASSLGGQNTGELFF
TRBV6-6	TRBJ1-5	NA	NA	TGTGCCAGCAGTTACTCGGACGGCCATCAGCCCCAGCATTTT	CASSYSDGHQPQHF
TRBV2	TRBJ2-7	NA	NA	TGTGCCAGCAGTTACACACAATTTGGGGAGCAGTACTTC	CASSYTQFGEQYF
TRBV7-9	TRBJ2-7	NA	once	TGTGCCAGCAGCTTCAGAGGGGGGAGGGACGAGCAGTACTTC	CASSFRGGRDEQYF
TRBV7-2	TRBJ2-3	TRBD2	NA	TGTGCCAGCAGCCGTAGCGGGAGCCTCCCAGATACGCAGTATTTT	CASSRSGSLPDTQYF
TRBV28	TRBJ1-1	TRBD1	NA	TGTGCCAGCAGTTTATGGACAGGGAGGGCCACTGAAGCTTTCTTT	CASSLWTGRATEAFF
TRBV18	TRBJ1-3	NA	few	TGTGCCAGCTCACCACGGGGCAGCTCTGGAAACACCATATATTTT	CASSPRGSSGNTIYF
TRBV19	TRBJ2-7	NA	NA	TGTGCCAGTAGTTTGGACAGTTCCTACGAGCAGTACTTC	CASSLDSSYEQYF
TRBV30	TRBJ1-5	NA	NA	TGTGCCTGGAGTGGAGAACAGGAAAATCAGCCCCAGCATTTT	CAWSGEQENQPQHF
TRBV20-1	TRBJ2-7	NA	NA	TGCAGTGGGAGGGACAACTACGAGCAGTACTTC	CSGRDNYEQYF
TRBV18	TRBJ2-2	NA	NA	TGTGCCAGCCAAAACACCGGGGAGCTGTTTTTT	CASQNTGELFF
TRBV6-5	TRBJ2-2	NA	once	TGTGCCAGCAGTTACTCGGGCAGCGGAGTCACCGGGGAGCTGTTTTTT	CASSYSGSGVTGELFF
TRBV30	TRBJ1-1	NA	NA	TGTGCCTGGACAGACCTGAACACTGAAGCTTTCTTT	CAWTDLNTEAFF